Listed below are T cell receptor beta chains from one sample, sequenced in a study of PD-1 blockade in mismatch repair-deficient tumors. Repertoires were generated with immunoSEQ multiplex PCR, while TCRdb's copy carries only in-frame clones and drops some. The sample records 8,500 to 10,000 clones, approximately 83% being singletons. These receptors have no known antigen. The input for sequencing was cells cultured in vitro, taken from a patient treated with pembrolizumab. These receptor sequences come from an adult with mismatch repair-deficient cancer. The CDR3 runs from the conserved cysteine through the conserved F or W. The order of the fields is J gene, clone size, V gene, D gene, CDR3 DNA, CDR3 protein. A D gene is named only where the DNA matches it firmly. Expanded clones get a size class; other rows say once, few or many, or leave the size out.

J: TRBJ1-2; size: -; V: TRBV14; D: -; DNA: TGTGCCAGCAGCCAAACATCCACGGACATCCTTGGCTACACCTTC; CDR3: CASSQTSTDILGYTF
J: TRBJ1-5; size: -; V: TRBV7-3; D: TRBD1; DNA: TGTGCCAGCAGCTTAATGTACAGGGGGCCGAATCAGCCCCAGCATTTT; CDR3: CASSLMYRGPNQPQHF
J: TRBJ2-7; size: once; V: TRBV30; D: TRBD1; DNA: TGTGCCTGGAGTGTACAGGGGATGGGGTACGAGCAGTACTTC; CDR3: CAWSVQGMGYEQYF
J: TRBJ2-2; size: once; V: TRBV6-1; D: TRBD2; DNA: TGTGCCAGCATTCTAGCGGGAGAAGAGCCCGGGGAGCTGTTTTTT; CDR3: CASILAGEEPGELFF
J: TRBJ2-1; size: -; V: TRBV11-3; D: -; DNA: TGTGCCAGCAGCTTCCGGGCCTCCGGCGGGCATGAGCAGTTCTTC; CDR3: CASSFRASGGHEQFF
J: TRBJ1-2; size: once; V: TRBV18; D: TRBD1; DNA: TGTGCCAGCTCACCAGGACAGGGGACCTATGGCTACACCTTC; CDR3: CASSPGQGTYGYTF
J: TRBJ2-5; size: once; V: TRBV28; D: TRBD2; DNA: TGTGCCAGCAGTTCGTCCGGGACGGGGGGAAAGAAGACCCAGTACTTC; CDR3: CASSSSGTGGKKTQYF
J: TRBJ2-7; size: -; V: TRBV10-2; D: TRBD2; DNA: TGCGCCAGCAGTGAATCGACTAGCGAGTACTCCTACGAGCAGTACTTC; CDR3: CASSESTSEYSYEQYF
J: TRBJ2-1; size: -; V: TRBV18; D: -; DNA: TGTGCCAGCTCACCCGAGGGGAGGCCTCTGGAGAATGAGCAGTTCTTC; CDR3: CASSPEGRPLENEQFF
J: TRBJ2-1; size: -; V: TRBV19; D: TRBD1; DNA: TGTGCCAGCCGAGTCGGACAGGCCTCCTACAATGAGCAGTTCTTC; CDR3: CASRVGQASYNEQFF
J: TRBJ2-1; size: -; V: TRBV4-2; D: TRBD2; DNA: TGTGCCAGCAGCCAAGCGAGCGGGAGTGGCCTTAATGAGCAGTTCTTC; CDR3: CASSQASGSGLNEQFF
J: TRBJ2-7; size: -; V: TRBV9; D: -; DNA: TGTGCCAGCAGCGTAGGGCCAGGGCGGGATATCACCTACGAGCAGTACTTC; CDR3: CASSVGPGRDITYEQYF
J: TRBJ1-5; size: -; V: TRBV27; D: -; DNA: TGTGCCAGCAGTGTAACAGGTAGCAATCAGCCCCAGCATTTT; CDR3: CASSVTGSNQPQHF
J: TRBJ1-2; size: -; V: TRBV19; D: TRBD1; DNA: TGTGCCAGTCGACCGGACACAGGGGCTGGCTACACCTTC; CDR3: CASRPDTGAGYTF
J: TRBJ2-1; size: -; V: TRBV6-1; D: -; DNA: TGTGCCAGCAGCAACTACAATGAGCAGTTCTTC; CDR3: CASSNYNEQFF
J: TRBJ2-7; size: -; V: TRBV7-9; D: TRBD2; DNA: TGTGCCAGCAGCTTCGGGGGGACCTACGAGCAGTACTTC; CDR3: CASSFGGTYEQYF
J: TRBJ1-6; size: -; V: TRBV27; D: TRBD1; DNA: TGTGCCAGCAGTTTAGGGGGCGGGACAGGGGCATCACCCCTCCACTTT; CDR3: CASSLGGGTGASPLHF
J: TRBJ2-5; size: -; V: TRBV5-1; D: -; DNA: TGCGCCAGCAGCTTGGCAGGGGGGAAAGAGACCCAGTACTTC; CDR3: CASSLAGGKETQYF
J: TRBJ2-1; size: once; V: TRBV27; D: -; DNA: TGTGCCAGCAGGATCGACAGTTCCTACAATGAGCAGTTCTTC; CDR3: CASRIDSSYNEQFF
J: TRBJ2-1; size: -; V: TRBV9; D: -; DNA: TGTGCCAGCAGCGTAGGAGGGGGACCTTACAATGAGCAGTTCTTC; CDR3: CASSVGGGPYNEQFF
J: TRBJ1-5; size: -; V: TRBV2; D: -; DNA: TGTGCCAGCAGTGATCAGGGATCGCTTCGGCATTTT; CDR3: CASSDQGSLRHF
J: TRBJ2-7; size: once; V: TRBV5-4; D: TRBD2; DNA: TGTGCCTCATTTTCGGGACTAGCGGGAGGGCCGGAGTACTTC; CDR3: CASFSGLAGGPEYF
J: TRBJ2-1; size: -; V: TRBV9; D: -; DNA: TGTGCCAGCAGCGTAGGGCTCGCCGGGGGCTCCTACAATGAGCAGTTCTTC; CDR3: CASSVGLAGGSYNEQFF
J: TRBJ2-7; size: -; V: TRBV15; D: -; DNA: TGTGCCACCAGCAGAGGATCGCTGGCCGAGCAGTACTTC; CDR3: CATSRGSLAEQYF
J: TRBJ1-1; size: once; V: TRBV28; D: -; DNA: TGTGCCAGCAGGTTTGCGGGGGCCTCGAACACTGAAGCTTTCTTT; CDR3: CASRFAGASNTEAFF
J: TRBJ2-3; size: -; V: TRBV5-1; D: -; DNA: TGCGCCAGCAGCTTAGGGACTAGCACAGATACGCAGTATTTT; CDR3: CASSLGTSTDTQYF
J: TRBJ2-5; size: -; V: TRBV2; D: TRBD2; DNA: TGTGCCAGCAGTCCCGAAAGCGGGAGCCCCAGGGAGACCCAGTACTTC; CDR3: CASSPESGSPRETQYF
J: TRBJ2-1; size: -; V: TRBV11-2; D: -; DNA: TGTGCCAGCAGCTTAGATGTGAACGAGCAGTTCTTC; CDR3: CASSLDVNEQFF
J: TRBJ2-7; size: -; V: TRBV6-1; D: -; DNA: TGTGCCAGCAGTGAAGTTGGGGGGCCCACCTACGAGCAGTACTTC; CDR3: CASSEVGGPTYEQYF
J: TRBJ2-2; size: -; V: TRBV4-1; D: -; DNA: TGCGCCAGCAGCCAAGTTGATACCGGGGAGCTGTTTTTT; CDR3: CASSQVDTGELFF
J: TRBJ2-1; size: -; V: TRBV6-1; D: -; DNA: TGTGCCAGCAGTGATACATTGATTCTGAGGCAGTTCTTC; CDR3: CASSDTLILRQFF
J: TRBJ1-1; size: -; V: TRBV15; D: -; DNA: TGTGCCACCAGCAGACCAGGGCGTTATGGTGAAGCTTTCTTT; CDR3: CATSRPGRYGEAFF
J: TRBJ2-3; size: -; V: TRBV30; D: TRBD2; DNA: TGTGCCTGGAGCAGCGGGGTGAGCACAGATACGCAGTATTTT; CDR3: CAWSSGVSTDTQYF
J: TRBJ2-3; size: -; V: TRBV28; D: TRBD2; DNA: TGTGCCAGTTCGACTAGCGGGAGGGCAGGGGATACGCAGTATTTT; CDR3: CASSTSGRAGDTQYF
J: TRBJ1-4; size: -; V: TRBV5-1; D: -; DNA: TGCGCCAGCAGGGCCGGGCAACAGCAGGAAAAACTGTTTTTT; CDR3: CASRAGQQQEKLFF
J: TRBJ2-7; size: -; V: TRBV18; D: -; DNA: TGTGCCAGCTCACCACCGAACCAAGGGGAGCAGTACTTC; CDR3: CASSPPNQGEQYF
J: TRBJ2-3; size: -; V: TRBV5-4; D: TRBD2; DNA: TGTGCCAGCAGAGCTGGACTAGCGGATACAGATACGCAGTATTTT; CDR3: CASRAGLADTDTQYF
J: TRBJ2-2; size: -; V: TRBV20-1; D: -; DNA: TGCAGTGCCGCGTGGGCCCCTGAGCTGTTTTTT; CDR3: CSAAWAPELFF
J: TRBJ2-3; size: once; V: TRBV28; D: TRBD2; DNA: TGTGCCAGCAGTTCAATGACTAGCGGGGCTAGCACAGATACGCAGTATTTT; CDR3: CASSSMTSGASTDTQYF
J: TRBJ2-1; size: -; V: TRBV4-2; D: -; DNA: TGTGCCAGCAGCCAGGCCACTGGTGAGCAGTTCTTC; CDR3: CASSQATGEQFF
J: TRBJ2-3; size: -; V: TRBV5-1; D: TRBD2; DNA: TGCGCCAGCAGCTTGTGGTACCTAGCGGGGGAGCTGAATACGCAGTATTTT; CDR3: CASSLWYLAGELNTQYF
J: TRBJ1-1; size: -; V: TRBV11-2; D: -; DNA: TGTGCCAGCAGCTCGAGTGACAGAAACACTGAAGCTTTCTTT; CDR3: CASSSSDRNTEAFF
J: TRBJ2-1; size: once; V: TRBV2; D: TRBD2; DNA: TGTGCCAGCAGCCGTCGAGCGGGAAACAATGAGCAGTTCTTC; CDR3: CASSRRAGNNEQFF
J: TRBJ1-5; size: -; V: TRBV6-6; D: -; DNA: TGTGCCAGCAGCCGACAGGTTAGCAATCAGCCCCAGCATTTT; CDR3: CASSRQVSNQPQHF
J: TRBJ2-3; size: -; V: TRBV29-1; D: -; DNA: TGCAGCGTCGCCACAGGGACAGATACGCAGTATTTT; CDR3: CSVATGTDTQYF
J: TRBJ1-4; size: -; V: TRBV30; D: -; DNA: TGTGCCTGGAGTGGTTACAGAGTACTAGAAAATGAAAAACTGTTTTTT; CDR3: CAWSGYRVLENEKLFF
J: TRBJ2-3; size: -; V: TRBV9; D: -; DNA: TGTGCCAGCAGCGCGTCTCTCCGCCCGACGTGGAGATCCCGGACAGATACGCAGTATTTT; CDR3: CASSASLRPTWRSRTDTQYF
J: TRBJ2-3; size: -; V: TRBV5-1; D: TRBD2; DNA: TGCGCCAGCAGCCCGGGACTAGCGGGAGTAGGTCAAGATACGCAGTATTTT; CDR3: CASSPGLAGVGQDTQYF
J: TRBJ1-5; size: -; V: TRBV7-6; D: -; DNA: TGTGCCAGCAGCAAAACAGCTAATAGCAATCAGCCCCAGCATTTT; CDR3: CASSKTANSNQPQHF
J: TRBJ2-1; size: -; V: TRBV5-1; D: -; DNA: TGCGCCAGCAGCTCCTCGACCCAGACCTACAATGAGCAGTTCTTC; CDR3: CASSSSTQTYNEQFF
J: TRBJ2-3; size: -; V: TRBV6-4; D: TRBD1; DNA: TGTGCCAGCAGTGACGTAATGACAGGGCAGATCGATACGCAGTATTTT; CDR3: CASSDVMTGQIDTQYF
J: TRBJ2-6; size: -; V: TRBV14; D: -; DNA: TGTGCCAGCAGCCGAAACTATGGGGCCAACGTCCTGACTTTC; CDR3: CASSRNYGANVLTF
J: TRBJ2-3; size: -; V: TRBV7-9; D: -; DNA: TGTGCCAGCAGCTTAACCACTGACACAGATACGCAGTATTTT; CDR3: CASSLTTDTDTQYF